The rows below give T cell receptor beta chains drawn from one sample of a study of Ad26.COV2.S vaccination and SARS-CoV-2 variants. Repertoires were generated with immunoSEQ multiplex PCR, while TCRdb's copy carries only in-frame clones and drops some. Of roughly 680,000 clones listed, around 90% are singletons. Sequenced material: peripheral blood, taken in a trial of Ad26.COV2.S vaccine versus placebo. The source of these receptors is a person between 18 and 59 years old who received the Ad26.COV2.S COVID-19 vaccine or a placebo. Each CDR3 is given with its conserved first and last residue. A D gene is named only where the DNA matches it firmly. Size is omitted from some rows. Given values are once, few, many or a class for expanded clones.

D: TRBD1; J: TRBJ2-5; V: TRBV7-2; size: once; CDR3: CASSFGQARETQYF; DNA: TGTGCCAGCAGTTTCGGACAGGCTAGAGAGACCCAGTACTTC
D: TRBD1; J: TRBJ1-2; V: TRBV7-2; size: .; CDR3: CASSSVPTGHYGYTF; DNA: TGTGCCAGCAGCTCGGTGCCGACAGGGCACTATGGCTACACCTTC
D: TRBD2; J: TRBJ2-1; V: TRBV5-1; size: .; CDR3: CASSVTSSAPNEQFF; DNA: TGCGCCAGCAGCGTGACTAGCAGTGCCCCCAATGAGCAGTTCTTC
D: .; J: TRBJ1-1; V: TRBV29-1; size: once; CDR3: CSGVGNLGTEAFF; DNA: TGCAGCGGTGTAGGGAATTTGGGCACTGAAGCTTTCTTT
D: TRBD1; J: TRBJ1-5; V: TRBV19; size: .; CDR3: CASSIDNGQGGPQHF; DNA: TGTGCCAGTAGTATAGATAACGGACAGGGTGGGCCCCAGCATTTT
D: .; J: TRBJ1-5; V: TRBV6-5; size: .; CDR3: CALSRGLNQPQHF; DNA: TGTGCCCTATCACGGGGACTTAATCAGCCCCAGCATTTT
D: .; J: TRBJ1-4; V: TRBV15; size: .; CDR3: CATSRDHGGSGEKLFF; DNA: TGTGCCACCAGCAGAGATCATGGGGGATCAGGTGAAAAACTGTTTTTT
D: .; J: TRBJ2-3; V: TRBV5-1; size: .; CDR3: CASSLDLAGTQYF; DNA: TGCGCCAGCAGCTTGGACCTAGCTGGTACGCAGTATTTT
D: TRBD1; J: TRBJ1-5; V: TRBV15; size: .; CDR3: CATSRADRGQPQHF; DNA: TGTGCCACCAGCAGAGCCGACAGGGGTCAGCCCCAGCATTTT
D: .; J: TRBJ2-1; V: TRBV7-3; size: once; CDR3: CASSPRPSSYNEQFF; DNA: TGTGCCAGCAGTCCCAGACCCAGCTCCTACAATGAGCAGTTCTTC
D: .; J: TRBJ1-1; V: TRBV20-1; size: .; CDR3: CSAREVTEAFF; DNA: TGCAGTGCTAGAGAGGTCACTGAAGCTTTCTTT
D: TRBD2; J: TRBJ2-1; V: TRBV27; size: .; CDR3: CASSLWTSRLNEQFF; DNA: TGTGCCAGCAGTTTATGGACTAGTCGTTTAAATGAGCAGTTCTTC
D: TRBD1; J: TRBJ1-3; V: TRBV29-1; size: .; CDR3: CSVLDRSGNTIYF; DNA: TGCAGCGTCTTGGACAGGTCTGGAAACACCATATATTTT
D: TRBD2; J: TRBJ2-7; V: TRBV7-2; size: .; CDR3: CASSLATSGRVYEQYF; DNA: TGTGCCAGCAGCTTAGCAACTAGCGGGAGGGTCTACGAGCAGTACTTC
D: .; J: TRBJ1-5; V: TRBV4-2; size: .; CDR3: CASSPTGSNQPQHF; DNA: TGTGCCAGCAGCCCCACCGGGAGCAATCAGCCCCAGCATTTT
D: .; J: TRBJ1-5; V: TRBV12-5; size: .; CDR3: CASGEDQPQHF; DNA: TGTGCTAGTGGAGAAGATCAGCCCCAGCATTTT
D: TRBD1; J: TRBJ1-2; V: TRBV2; size: .; CDR3: CASSDGTGGIGYGYTF; DNA: TGTGCCAGCAGTGATGGGACAGGGGGTATCGGCTATGGCTACACCTTC
D: TRBD1; J: TRBJ2-5; V: TRBV5-1; size: .; CDR3: CASTLTGSVAAAQYF; DNA: TGCGCCAGCACCTTGACAGGGTCCGTAGCAGCGGCCCAGTACTTC
D: TRBD2; J: TRBJ2-5; V: TRBV7-2; size: .; CDR3: CASSLGPSGEGYF; DNA: TGTGCCAGCAGCTTAGGTCCTAGCGGGGAAGGTTACTTC
D: .; J: TRBJ2-6; V: TRBV4-2; size: once; CDR3: CASSQEKGGGTGANVLTF; DNA: TGTGCCAGCAGCCAAGAGAAGGGGGGAGGGACTGGGGCCAACGTCCTGACTTTC
D: .; J: TRBJ1-5; V: TRBV7-6; size: .; CDR3: CASSREKSNQPQHF; DNA: TGTGCCAGCAGCCGGGAGAAGAGCAATCAGCCCCAGCATTTT
D: TRBD2; J: TRBJ2-7; V: TRBV6-5; size: .; CDR3: CASMREPPYEQYF; DNA: TGTGCCAGCATGCGGGAGCCCCCCTACGAGCAGTACTTC
D: .; J: TRBJ1-4; V: TRBV5-1; size: .; CDR3: CASSLWLNEKLFF; DNA: TGCGCCAGCAGCCTGTGGCTTAATGAAAAACTGTTTTTT
D: .; J: TRBJ1-3; V: TRBV19; size: .; CDR3: CASSPWAAAGSSGNTIYF; DNA: TGTGCCAGTAGTCCCTGGGCCGCGGCAGGCTCTTCTGGAAACACCATATATTTT
D: .; J: TRBJ2-2; V: TRBV21-1; size: .; CDR3: CASSQWDRYTGELFF; DNA: TGTGCCAGCAGCCAATGGGACAGATACACCGGGGAGCTGTTTTTT
D: TRBD1; J: TRBJ1-5; V: TRBV14; size: .; CDR3: CASSQDLGHQGGQGQPQHF; DNA: TGTGCCAGCAGCCAAGATCTGGGGCACCAAGGGGGCCAGGGTCAGCCCCAGCATTTT
D: .; J: TRBJ2-5; V: TRBV7-2; size: .; CDR3: CASSLVGLIFETQYF; DNA: TGTGCCAGCAGCTTAGTGGGACTGATATTCGAGACCCAGTACTTC
D: .; J: TRBJ2-2; V: TRBV7-9; size: .; CDR3: CASTRGPGELFF; DNA: TGTGCCAGCACCCGGGGACCGGGGGAGCTGTTTTTT
D: .; J: TRBJ1-1; V: TRBV27; size: .; CDR3: CASRPGQRNTEAFF; DNA: TGTGCCAGCAGACCGGGCCAAAGGAACACTGAAGCTTTCTTT
D: TRBD2; J: TRBJ2-5; V: TRBV27; size: .; CDR3: CASSLNLPRLAGGDQETQYF; DNA: TGTGCCAGCAGTTTGAATCTACCGAGACTAGCGGGAGGGGACCAAGAGACCCAGTACTTC
D: TRBD2; J: TRBJ2-1; V: TRBV27; size: .; CDR3: CASSPSGGPYNEQFF; DNA: TGTGCCAGCAGCCCTAGCGGGGGCCCTTACAATGAGCAGTTCTTC
D: .; J: TRBJ2-1; V: TRBV7-2; size: .; CDR3: CASSPRTTRRQFF; DNA: TGTGCCAGCAGCCCCAGGACGACCAGGAGGCAGTTCTTC
D: .; J: TRBJ2-1; V: TRBV10-3; size: .; CDR3: CAISEAPDYYNEQFF; DNA: TGTGCCATCAGTGAGGCCCCAGATTACTACAATGAGCAGTTCTTC
D: .; J: TRBJ1-3; V: TRBV6-5; size: few; CDR3: CASSYSRESTIYF; DNA: TGTGCCAGCAGTTACTCCAGGGAAAGCACCATATATTTT
D: .; J: TRBJ2-3; V: TRBV5-1; size: .; CDR3: CASSLAEGWPDTQYF; DNA: TGCGCCAGCAGCTTGGCCGAGGGGTGGCCAGATACGCAGTATTTT
D: TRBD1; J: TRBJ2-3; V: TRBV30; size: .; CDR3: CAWSKRRTGADGQYF; DNA: TGTGCCTGGAGTAAACGCAGGACAGGCGCTGATGGGCAGTATTTT
D: TRBD1; J: TRBJ2-7; V: TRBV27; size: .; CDR3: CASRTGEGYEQYF; DNA: TGTGCCAGCCGGACAGGGGAAGGCTACGAGCAGTACTTC
D: .; J: TRBJ1-5; V: TRBV2; size: .; CDR3: CASRDPGGANNQPQHF; DNA: TGTGCCAGCAGGGATCCCGGGGGGGCAAACAATCAGCCCCAGCATTTT
D: .; J: TRBJ2-7; V: TRBV6-5; size: once; CDR3: CASSLEAVTYEQYF; DNA: TGTGCCAGCAGTTTGGAGGCGGTGACCTACGAGCAGTACTTC